This TCR beta chain was found in a study of Ad26.COV2.S vaccination and SARS-CoV-2 variants. Across the whole study: Administration of Ad26.COV2.S was intramuscular, either once or twice 56 days apart. Study outcomes and limitations: Comparable non-spike TCR breadth was observed in vaccine and placebo recipients. Reportedly, after vaccination the spike-specific CD8+ and CD4+ T cell responses displayed substantial breadth.

Libraries were prepared by immunoSEQ multiplex PCR; TCRdb keeps only in-frame clonotypes and omits some of them. The top ten clones hold about 10% of a sample with more than 300,000 clones, 75% to 90% of them seen once. This clone was counted a single time. Antigen unknown. Documented treatment: 19 received Ad26.COV2.S at low or high dose, single or two shots; roughly 5 received placebo; per-sample allocation not given. Samples were taken on day 63 after the first vaccine or placebo injection. The CDR3 contains 13 residues. Germline lookup yields CDR1 MDHEN and CDR2 SYDVKM. Trimming took 8 bases from V and 6 from J, leaving 15 bases between them.

This receptor was identified in a person aged 18-60 years who received the Ad26.COV2.S COVID-19 vaccine or a placebo. The rearrangement links TRBV28 to TRBJ2-3; D is undetermined. The starting material was peripheral blood, obtained in a trial of Ad26.COV2.S vaccine versus placebo. CDR3: CASLHMGVDTQYF. The CDR3 DNA is TGTGCCAGCCTACATATGGGCGTGGATACGCAGTATTTT. The variable domain in full, completed from reference TRBV28 and TRBJ2-3, reads DVKVTQSSRYLVKRTGEKVFLECVQDMDHENMFWYRQDPGLGLRLIYFSYDVKMKEKGDIPEGYSVSREKKERFSLILESASTNQTSMYLCASLHMGVDTQYFGPGTRLTVL.